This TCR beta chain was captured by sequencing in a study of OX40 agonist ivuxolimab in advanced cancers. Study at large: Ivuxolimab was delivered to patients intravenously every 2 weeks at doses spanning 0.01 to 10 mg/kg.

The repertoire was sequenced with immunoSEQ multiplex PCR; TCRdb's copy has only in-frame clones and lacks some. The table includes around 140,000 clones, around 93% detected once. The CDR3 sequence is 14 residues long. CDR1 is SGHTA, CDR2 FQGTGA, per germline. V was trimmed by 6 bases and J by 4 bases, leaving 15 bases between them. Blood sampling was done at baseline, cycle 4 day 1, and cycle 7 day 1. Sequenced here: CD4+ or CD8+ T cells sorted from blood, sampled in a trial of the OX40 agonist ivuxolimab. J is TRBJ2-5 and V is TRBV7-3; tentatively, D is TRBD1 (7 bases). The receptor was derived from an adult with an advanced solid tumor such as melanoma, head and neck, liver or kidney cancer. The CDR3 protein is CASRFRGDVETQYF. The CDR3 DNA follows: TGTGCCAGCAGATTCAGGGGGGACGTAGAGACCCAGTACTTC.